This T cell receptor (beta chain) was identified in a study of neurological immune-mediated disorders. Study-wide background: Of the 34 patients who had multiple sclerosis, about 31 had the relapsing-remitting form and 3 had the secondary progressive form.

5'RACE employing 10-nucleotide random UMIs yielded the cDNA. TCRdb processed the 5' RACE reads anew with MiXCR; each CDR3 protein has one entry. The sample holds about 62,000 distinct CDR3 sequences, around 4.8% seen once. V was trimmed by 3 bases and J by 5 bases, leaving 16 bases between them. The germline gives CDR1 DFQATT, CDR2 SNEGSKA (reference sequence). The CDR3 consists of 14 residues. For the unsorted libraries, 2 million PBMCs stored at -80 C served as input. This clonotype was seen repeatedly, ten times or more. This sequence was found in a woman aged 50 to 60 with multiple sclerosis. The chain employs TRBV20-1 and TRBJ1-1; D uncertain. Sequencing used PBMCs. DNA for the CDR3: TGCAGTGCTAGCCGGGGTATCGATTCGACTGAAGCTTTCTTT. Residues: CSASRGIDSTEAFF.